The subject of this entry is one TCR beta chain. This record comes from a study of CD8 T cells in Susac syndrome. Random hexamers were used to reverse transcribe roughly 0.5 to 1 ug of RNA. TCRdb redid the calling of the immunoSEQ multiplex PCR reads with MiXCR, one entry per CDR3 protein. The table includes some 300,000 distinct CDR3 sequences, about nine tenths detected once. Sequencing targeted TCR beta in T cells from blood (CD8+ and CD4+). With 3 bases removed from V and 10 bases from J, the gap between germline ends came to 28 bases. Germline lookup yields CDR1 SGDLS and CDR2 YYNGEE. CDR3 size: 17 residues.

The clonotype comes from a human donor with multiple sclerosis. Source material: CD8+ T cells from PBMCs. The chain recombines TRBV9 with TRBJ2-5, with a possible D match to TRBD1 (5 bases). The CDR3 nucleotides read TGTGCCAGCAGCGCCCGATACGTATTTGGCGGCCCCAGGGACCAGTACTTC. Encoded protein: CASSARYVFGGPRDQYF. Using reference TRBV9 and TRBJ2-5 for the parts outside the CDR3, the full variable domain is DSGVTQTPKHLITATGQRVTLRCSPRSGDLSVYWYQQSLDQGLQFLIQYYNGEERAKGNILERFSAQQFPDLHSELNLSSLELGDSALYFCASSARYVFGGPRDQYFGPGTRLLVL.